These T cell receptor beta chains were read from a single sample in a study of blood T cells in healthy people across ages. Each CDR3 protein is one row after TCRdb ran MiXCR on the 5' RACE reads. This sample carries 720,000 or so distinct CDR3 sequences, approximately 40% of them seen once, and the ten largest clones take around 30%. Sequencing was done on a sample of blood. Receptors were obtained from a man aged 80 or over in good health. The CDR3 runs from the conserved cysteine through the conserved F or W. The order of the fields is D gene, clone size, CDR3 length, J gene, V gene, CDR3 protein. A D gene is named only where the DNA matches it firmly. Only part of the rows carry a size: once, few, many, or a class if the clone is expanded.

. | few | 16 | TRBJ1-2 | TRBV7-9 | CASSLARAAGNYGYTF
TRBD1 | once | 15 | TRBJ1-2 | TRBV7-2 | CASSLRRGQSYGYTF
TRBD1 | many | 13 | TRBJ1-2 | TRBV5-1 | CASGQGPSYGYTF
. | . | 13 | TRBJ1-1 | TRBV7-2 | CASSLKPGGGAFF
. | once | 13 | TRBJ2-5 | TRBV5-1 | CASSLVLVSEQYF
. | . | 15 | TRBJ2-5 | TRBV4-3 | CASSQDYGSKETQYF
. | few | 13 | TRBJ2-5 | TRBV18 | CASSPQQLETQYF
. | . | 16 | TRBJ2-5 | TRBV28 | CASSNWGLAAGETQYF
. | . | 15 | . | TRBV6-2/TRBV6-3 | CASSYEDGGTYEQYF
. | few | 18 | TRBJ2-3 | TRBV3-1 | CASSQDGSGGARTDTQYF
TRBD1 | . | 15 | TRBJ1-2 | TRBV10-3 | CAISGGQGANYGYTF
. | . | 11 | TRBJ2-7 | TRBV6-2/TRBV6-3 | CASSYSQEQYF
TRBD1 | many | 18 | TRBJ1-2 | TRBV4-2 | CASSQDLRTGGADYGYTF
. | few | 12 | TRBJ2-1 | TRBV20-1 | CTAASSYNEQFF
. | . | 15 | TRBJ2-1 | TRBV29-1 | CSVSPPGQLYNEQFF
TRBD1 | . | 16 | TRBJ2-2 | TRBV25-1 | CASSDRTGGNTGELFF
TRBD2 | few | 16 | TRBJ2-1 | TRBV5-1 | CASSQRTSGRLDEQFF
. | . | 15 | . | TRBV6-1 | CASSEPPDTAETQYF
. | . | 15 | TRBJ2-6 | TRBV7-2 | CASSPGEAGANALTF
. | . | 19 | TRBJ2-3 | TRBV4-2 | CASSQFFSGSITSTDTQYF
TRBD1 | . | 15 | TRBJ1-5 | TRBV12-3/TRBV12-4 | CASSRDSLSNQPPHF
. | . | 14 | TRBJ2-5 | TRBV5-6 | CASTLRGAAETQYF
. | many | 12 | TRBJ2-3 | TRBV28 | CASRKSSYTQYF
TRBD1 | . | 14 | TRBJ2-7 | TRBV11-2 | CASSFQGASGEQYF
. | . | 16 | TRBJ1-1 | TRBV6-6 | CASRPGGSATGTEAFF
TRBD2 | few | 17 | . | TRBV5-1 | CASIPGLAGGSYNEQYF
. | few | 15 | TRBJ2-3 | TRBV18 | CASSPVHLGTDTQYF
. | many | 11 | TRBJ1-1 | TRBV3-1 | CASSQGWGAFF
. | . | 16 | TRBJ1-1 | TRBV7-8 | CASSSSGGARNTEAFF
TRBD1 | few | 19 | TRBJ1-6 | TRBV20-1 | CSARGFGQGGSGYNSPLHF
. | . | 14 | TRBJ2-1 | TRBV11-2 | CASTLFKASGKQFF
. | . | 15 | TRBJ1-6 | TRBV13 | CASSQLGQTYSPPHF
. | . | 13 | TRBJ2-5 | TRBV7-2 | CANSLGYWETQYF
. | . | 14 | TRBJ1-1 | TRBV4-1 | CASSQAVGRTEAFF
. | . | 16 | TRBJ2-5 | TRBV3-1 | CASSRQTGSPTETQYF
TRBD2 | many | 15 | TRBJ2-1 | TRBV6-2/TRBV6-3 | CASSSSGGEYEEQFF
. | few | 13 | TRBJ2-6 | TRBV29-1 | CSVMESGANVLTF
. | few | 15 | TRBJ1-2 | TRBV6-5 | CASSYSGRTNYGYTF
TRBD1 | . | 14 | TRBJ1-6 | TRBV20-1 | CSAQLTGANSPLHF
TRBD1 | once | 15 | TRBJ1-4 | TRBV20-1 | CSARKTGTGSEKLFF
. | few | 14 | TRBJ2-1 | TRBV30 | CAWSGRSGYNEQFF
TRBD2 | few | 16 | TRBJ2-1 | TRBV4-3 | CASSQGLLAGADEQFF
TRBD1 | . | 15 | TRBJ1-5 | TRBV24-1 | CATSDLGTGVQPQHF
TRBD1 | . | 16 | TRBJ2-1 | TRBV6-1 | CASGEAGTGTDNEQFF
TRBD2 | . | 14 | TRBJ2-3 | TRBV5-4 | CAYREGGGTDTQYF
TRBD1 | . | 15 | TRBJ1-2 | TRBV27 | CASSYRSAGGGGYTF
TRBD1 | . | 14 | TRBJ2-5 | TRBV2 | CARSPGTGPETQYF
TRBD1 | once | 15 | TRBJ2-1 | TRBV6-5 | CATRGQGVSYNEQFF
TRBD1 | . | 14 | TRBJ2-7 | TRBV12-3/TRBV12-4 | CASSGQGALGEQYF
. | many | 14 | TRBJ2-7 | TRBV28 | CASSLWRGYYEQYF
. | . | 14 | . | TRBV28 | CASRPGGPPYEQYF
. | . | 13 | TRBJ2-7 | TRBV5-6 | CASSQTRGGGQYF
. | once | 13 | TRBJ1-2 | TRBV2 | CASTPTTTSGYTF
. | few | 13 | TRBJ2-3 | TRBV5-1 | CASRWDATDTQYF
TRBD2 | many | 17 | TRBJ2-5 | TRBV12-3/TRBV12-4 | CASSLASGGAQQETQYF